This T cell receptor beta chain was profiled in a study of T cell responses to AZD1222 COVID-19 vaccine. General observations from the study: The span of vaccine-associated CD4 TCRs extended across spike, with dominance at 160-218 and 743-854.

Generated by immunoSEQ multiplex PCR, the TCRdb table keeps only in-frame clones and is missing some. This table has 84,000 or so clones, over 85% appearing once. V lost 6 bases and J lost 1; bases outside the gene matches: 7. Germline V gives CDR1 MDHEN, CDR2 SYDVKM. The CDR3 is 15 residues long. As concerns this clone: Antigen specificity is unknown.

The source is an adult in good health. This sample comprised peripheral blood, obtained on day 0 of AZD1222 vaccination. This chain uses TRBV28 with TRBJ2-7; TRBD1 matches 9 bases. In nucleotides, the CDR3 is TGTGCCAGCAGCCTCGAGGACAGGGGTTCCTACGAGCAGTACTTC. Its translation is CASSLEDRGSYEQYF.